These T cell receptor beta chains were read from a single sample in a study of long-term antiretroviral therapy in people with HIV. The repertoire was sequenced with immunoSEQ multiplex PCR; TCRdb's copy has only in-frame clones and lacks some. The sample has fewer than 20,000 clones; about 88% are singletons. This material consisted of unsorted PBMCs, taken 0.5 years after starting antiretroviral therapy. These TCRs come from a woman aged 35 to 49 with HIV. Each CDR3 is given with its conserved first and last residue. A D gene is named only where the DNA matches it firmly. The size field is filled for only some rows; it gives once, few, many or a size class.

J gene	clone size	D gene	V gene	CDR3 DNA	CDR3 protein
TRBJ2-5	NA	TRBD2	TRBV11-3	TGTGCCAGCACGGGTGGCGGGAGGGCAGAGACCCAGTACTTC	CASTGGGRAETQYF
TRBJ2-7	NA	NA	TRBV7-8	TGTGCCAGCAGCTTAGGGGGCGCAAGGACCTACGAGCAGTACTTC	CASSLGGARTYEQYF
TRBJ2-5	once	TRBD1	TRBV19	TGTGCCAGTATGTTCCGGACAGGGCTTCTTGAGACCCAGTACTTC	CASMFRTGLLETQYF
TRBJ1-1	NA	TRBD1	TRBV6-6	TGTGCCAGCAACCGACAGGGAGAAGCTTTCTTT	CASNRQGEAFF
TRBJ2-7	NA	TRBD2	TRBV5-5	TGTGCCAGCAGCCTATTAGCGGGAGAAGGGTACGAGCAGTACTTC	CASSLLAGEGYEQYF
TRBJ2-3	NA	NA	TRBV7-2	TGTGCCGCCCTCCTCAGGGCAGATACGCAGTATTTT	CAALLRADTQYF
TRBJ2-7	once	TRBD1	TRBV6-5	TGTGCCAGCAGCCGGGACAGCTACGAGCAGTACTTC	CASSRDSYEQYF
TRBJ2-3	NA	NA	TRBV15	TGTGCCACCAGCAGAGAGAAGATCACAGATACGCAGTATTTT	CATSREKITDTQYF
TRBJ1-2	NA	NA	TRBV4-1	TGCGCCAGCAGCCGGACGGGGGGGGAGTCAAGCTACACCTTC	CASSRTGGESSYTF
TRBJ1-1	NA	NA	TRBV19	TGTGCCAGTACCCTAGGGCCCAACACTGAAGCTTTCTTT	CASTLGPNTEAFF
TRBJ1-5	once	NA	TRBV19	TGTGCCAGTCACGACAGCTCCTATCAGCCCCAGCATTTT	CASHDSSYQPQHF
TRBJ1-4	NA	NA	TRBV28	TGTGCCAGCAGTCCTAATTACCGGGACATGCTAAATGAAAAACTGTTTTTT	CASSPNYRDMLNEKLFF
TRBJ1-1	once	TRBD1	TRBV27	TGTGCCAGCAGTAAACAGGGGGCTAGCACTGAAGCTTTCTTT	CASSKQGASTEAFF
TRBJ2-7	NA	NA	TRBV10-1	TGCGCCCCGATCCTTCCGGGCTACGAGCAGTACTTC	CAPILPGYEQYF
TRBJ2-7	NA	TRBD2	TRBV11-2	TGTGCCAGCAGCTTAGATCCCGCGGGGGGTTTACAGTACTTC	CASSLDPAGGLQYF
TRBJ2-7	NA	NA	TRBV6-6	TGTGCCAGCAGTACGGTTTCATCGGTGCAGTACTTC	CASSTVSSVQYF
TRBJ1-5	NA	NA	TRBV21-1	TGTGCCAGCAGCAACGGTGGGAGGGGCAGTCAGCCCCAGCATTTT	CASSNGGRGSQPQHF
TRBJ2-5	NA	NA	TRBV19	TGTGCCAGTAGTATCCGGGAGAAAGAGACCCAGTACTTC	CASSIREKETQYF
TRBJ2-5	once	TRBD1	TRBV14	TGTGCCAGCAGCCAAGGTCGGACAGGGGGTGTGACCCAGTACTTC	CASSQGRTGGVTQYF
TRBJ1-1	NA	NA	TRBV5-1	TGCGCCAGCTTTCCCGACGTACCATCTGAAGCTTTCTTT	CASFPDVPSEAFF
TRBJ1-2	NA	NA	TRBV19	TGTGCCAGTAGTCTCAGTTTGAGCCATGGCTACACCTTC	CASSLSLSHGYTF
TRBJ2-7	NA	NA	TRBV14	TGTGCCAGCAGCCAAGAGGCGGACTCCTACGAGCAGTACTTC	CASSQEADSYEQYF
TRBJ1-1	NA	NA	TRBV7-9	TGTGCCAGCAGCTTAATGACAATGAACACTGAAGCTTTCTTT	CASSLMTMNTEAFF
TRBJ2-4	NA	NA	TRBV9	TGTGCCGGTTACAACAGGGAAGGCAAAAACATTCAGTACTTC	CAGYNREGKNIQYF
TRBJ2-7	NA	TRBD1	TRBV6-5	TGTGCCAGCAGTCGGGACAGACCCTACGAGCAGTACTTC	CASSRDRPYEQYF